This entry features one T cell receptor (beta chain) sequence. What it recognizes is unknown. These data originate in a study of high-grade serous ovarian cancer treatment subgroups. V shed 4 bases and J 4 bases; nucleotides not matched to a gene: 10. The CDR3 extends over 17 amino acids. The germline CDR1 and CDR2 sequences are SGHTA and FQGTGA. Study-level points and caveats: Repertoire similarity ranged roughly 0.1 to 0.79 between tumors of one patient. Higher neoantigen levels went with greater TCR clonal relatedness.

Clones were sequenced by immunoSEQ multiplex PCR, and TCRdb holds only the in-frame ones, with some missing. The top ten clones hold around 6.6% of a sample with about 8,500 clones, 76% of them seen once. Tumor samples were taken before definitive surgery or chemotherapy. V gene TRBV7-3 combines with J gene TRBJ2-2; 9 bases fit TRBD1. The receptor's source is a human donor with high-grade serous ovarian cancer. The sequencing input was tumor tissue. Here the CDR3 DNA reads TGTGCCAGCAGCTCCGCTAACAGGGGGCTGGGCACCGGGGAGCTGTTTTTT. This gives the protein CASSSANRGLGTGELFF.